The 31 T cell receptor beta chains below come from one sample, sequenced in a study of post-analysis software for immune sequencing data. General study results and limits: With TRBV5-6, TRBV5-1 and TRBV20-1 included, about five TRBV segments were more frequent in patients than in controls.

No cognate antigen is known for these TCRs. TCR beta cDNA libraries included unique molecular identifiers. TCRdb redid the calling of the PCR reads with MiXCR, one entry per CDR3 protein. The table includes 740,000 or so distinct CDR3 sequences, 53% detected once. Sequencing was done on a sample of blood. These receptors were collected from a girl aged 10-17 years with multiple sclerosis.

V gene TRBV20-1 combines with J gene TRBJ2-5, with D perhaps TRBD1 (5 bases). This CDR3 comprises 13 residues. V lost 2 bases and J 4 bases, leaving 11 bases between the germline ends. The germline gives CDR1 DFQATT, CDR2 SNEGSKA (reference sequence). CDR3 sequence: CSARWGLGETQYF. The CDR3 DNA sequence: TGCAGTGCTAGATGGGGCCTAGGAGAGACCCAGTACTTC.

This clonotype was seen only a few times. CDR3 DNA: TGTGCCAGCAGTTACCCTTCACGCACAGATACGCAGTATTTT. Translating it yields CASSYPSRTDTQYF. The chain carries TRBV6-6 and TRBJ2-3; D gene unclear. This CDR3 contains 14 residues. The V end was cut by 2 bases, the J end by 1 base, with 7 bases between. The germline CDR1 and CDR2 sequences are MNHNY and SVGAGI (reference sequence).

The V gene is TRBV7-2, the J gene TRBJ1-5, with D maybe TRBD1 (6 bases). The V gene's germline CDR1 is SGHTA and CDR2 FQGNSA. This CDR3 comprises 14 residues. V was cut by 4 bases and J by 4 bases, with 11 bases left in between. CDR3: CASSSGAGNQPQHF. Here the CDR3 DNA reads TGTGCCAGCAGCTCAGGGGCGGGGAATCAGCCCCAGCATTTT.

V is TRBV5-1 and J is TRBJ1-1; D possibly corresponds to TRBD1 (5 bases). The CDR3 consists of 14 residues. CDR1 and CDR2 (germline): SGHRS, YFSETQ. V was pared by 0 bases and J by 5 bases, with 11 bases between. The CDR3 bases are TGCGCCAGCAGCTTGGACCAGGGAGGAACTGAAGCTTTCTTT. Its protein is CASSLDQGGTEAFF.

This clonotype was observed a handful of times. The genes are TRBV7-3 and TRBJ1-1; D not certain. CDR1 and CDR2 from the germline V gene are SGHTA and FQGTGA. The CDR3 is 13 amino acids. V lost 6 bases and J lost 3, with 11 bases in between. The CDR3 sequence is CASSVQLDTEAFF. The CDR3 DNA reads as TGTGCCAGCAGTGTCCAATTGGACACTGAAGCTTTCTTT.

The chain joins TRBV27 to TRBJ1-2, with TRBD1 as a possible D gene (5 bases). In germline, CDR1 is MNHEY, CDR2 SMNVEV (reference sequence). V shed 6 bases and J shed 8 bases, with 22 bases lying between them. CDR3 length: 15 amino acids. Written as DNA, the CDR3 is TGTGCCAGCAGATTCGGGACGGCAACAATGGGGGGCTACACCTTC. Its translation is CASRFGTATMGGYTF.

V usage is TRBV5-1 and J usage is TRBJ2-1; maybe TRBD1 (6 bases). Trimming removed 0 bases at V and 4 bases at J, with 14 bases between. Germline V gene lookup returns CDR1 SGHRS and CDR2 YFSETQ. The CDR3 covers 16 residues. The DNA for the CDR3 is TGCGCCAGCAGCTTGGGGAACAGGGACCTTTACAATGAGCAGTTCTTC. The encoded protein is CASSLGNRDLYNEQFF.

V and J are TRBV5-1 and TRBJ2-5; D is possibly TRBD2 (5 bases). The V gene's germline CDR1 is SGHRS and CDR2 YFSETQ. Trimming left V 7 bases short and J 2 bases short, with 9 bases between. The CDR3 loop spans 12 amino acids. This CDR3 is CASRLTQETQYF. The CDR3 bases are TGCGCCAGCCGACTAACTCAAGAGACCCAGTACTTC.

This sequence joins TRBV29-1 and TRBJ2-7, with unresolved D. Trimming cost V 8 bases and J 6 bases, with 8 bases left between them. This CDR3 contains 9 residues. Germline V lookup: CDR1 SQVTM, CDR2 ANQGSEA. The CDR3, as DNA: TGCAGCCCCCTGGGCGAGCAGTACTTC. It yields the protein CSPLGEQYF.

The V gene is TRBV7-2, the J gene TRBJ2-7, with unresolved D. Germline CDR1 is SGHTA and CDR2 is FQGNSA. The CDR3 extends over 16 amino acids. V was clipped by 6 bases and J by 3 bases, with 21 bases between them. The CDR3 region is CASSRRARPDNYEQYF. For the CDR3, the DNA is TGTGCCAGCAGTCGTAGGGCCAGGCCCGATAACTACGAGCAGTACTTC.

This clonotype was seen a handful of times. The chain links TRBV29-1 to TRBJ1-1, with 8 bases aligning to TRBD1. The junction had 5 bases not matched to a gene; V was cut back by 7 bases and J by 1 base. Germline lookup yields CDR1 SQVTM and CDR2 ANQGSEA. This CDR3 region has 13 residues. CDR3 DNA: TGCAGCGCCTGGACAGGGTGGAACACTGAAGCTTTCTTT. This gives the protein CSAWTGWNTEAFF.

The V and J genes are TRBV2 and TRBJ2-7, with D maybe TRBD2 (6 bases). This CDR3 is built from 10 residues. The V end was cut by 5 bases, the J end by 7 bases, with 6 bases between. Per the germline V gene, CDR1 is SNHLY and CDR2 is FYNNEI. The CDR3 protein is CASSRGEQYF. CDR3 nucleotide sequence: TGTGCCAGCAGTCGGGGGGAGCAGTACTTC. The full variable domain, rest sourced from reference TRBV2 and TRBJ2-7, is EPEVTQTPSHQVTQMGQEVILRCVPISNHLYFYWYRQILGQKVEFLVSFYNNEISEKSEIFDDQFSVERPDGSNFTLKIRSTKLEDSAMYFCASSRGEQYFGPGTRLTVT.

This clonotype occurred a few times. V and J are TRBV6-1 and TRBJ2-1; possible D gene TRBD2, 6 bases. CDR3 length equals 15 residues. The V end was cut by 4 bases, the J end by 1 base, with 11 bases between. The germline V gene encodes CDR1 MNHNS and CDR2 SASEGT. This chain's CDR3 is CASSVSSASYNEQFF. The CDR3 region has the DNA TGTGCCAGCAGTGTTTCTAGCGCATCCTACAATGAGCAGTTCTTC.

The gene calls are TRBV5-1 and TRBJ2-4, with 12 bases lining up with TRBD1. The J segment lost 13 bases and the V segment lost 3 bases, leaving 11 bases of the junction unmatched. CDR1 SGHRS and CDR2 YFSETQ come from the germline V gene. The CDR3 loop spans 15 amino acids. The CDR3 DNA sequence: TGCGCCAGCAGCTCGTTCCGGGACAGGGGGCGAGAGCAGTACTTC. Protein product: CASSSFRDRGREQYF.

The chain joins TRBV7-3 to TRBJ2-5, with unresolved D. The better agreement between TRBJ2-7 and the DNA end casts doubt on the J call. CDR1 and CDR2 from the germline V gene are SGHTA and FQGTGA. The CDR3 length is 16 residues. The CDR3 DNA reads as TGTGCCAGCAGCCTCTCAGTAGCTTTGGGTAAGAACGAGCAGTACTTC. It specifies CASSLSVALGKNEQYF.

The rearrangement joins TRBV29-1 to TRBJ2-7, with 10 bases that match TRBD1. Losses at the gene ends were 1 base for V and 3 bases for J; bases not matched to a gene: 6. This CDR3 is 15 amino acids long. Germline CDR1 is SQVTM and CDR2 is ANQGSEA. Here the CDR3 DNA reads TGCAGCGTTGAAGGCGGGACAGGGGATCTCTACGAGCAGTACTTC. This translates into CSVEGGTGDLYEQYF.

The CDR3 DNA sequence: TGTGCCAGCAGCTTATCCACTGGGGAGACCCAGTACTTC. It is translated as CASSLSTGETQYF. The rearrangement links TRBV7-3 to TRBJ2-5; D is ambiguous. The CDR3 spans 13 residues. The V gene's germline CDR1 is SGHTA and CDR2 FQGTGA. With 2 bases removed from V and 5 bases from J, the gap between germline ends came to 9 bases.

This clonotype was counted once. The rearrangement joins TRBV20-1 to TRBJ2-1; TRBD2 agrees at 9 bases. The ends lost 5 bases at V and 4 bases at J; junction bases unmatched: 6. The CDR3 has 14 residues. Germline lookup yields CDR1 DFQATT and CDR2 SNEGSKA (reference sequence). The CDR3 sequence: CSAEKRGVYNEQFF. The CDR3 DNA reads TGCAGTGCTGAGAAGCGGGGGGTATACAATGAGCAGTTCTTC.

The chain recombines TRBV7-6 with TRBJ2-2; unclear D gene. There are 13 residues in the CDR3. Trimming removed 0 bases at V and 5 bases at J, with 4 bases between. Germline CDR1 SGHVS, CDR2 FNYEAQ. CDR3 DNA: TGTGCCAGCAGCTTAGCGCGAACCGGGGAGCTGTTTTTT. Its translation: CASSLARTGELFF.

The rearrangement joins TRBV7-6 to TRBJ2-5; 7 bases map to TRBD1. CDR3 length: 14 residues. The V and J ends lost 4 bases and 4 bases, in that order; junction bases with no gene match: 6. CDR1 is SGHVS, CDR2 FNYEAQ, per germline. CDR3 in DNA: TGTGCCAGCAGCTGGGGACAGAATGGAGAGACCCAGTACTTC. Translation gives CASSWGQNGETQYF.

This clonotype was picked up a small number of times. The chain couples TRBV10-3 to TRBJ2-7, with D possibly called TRBD1 or TRBD2 (5 bases each). The germline V and J ends were trimmed by 4 bases and 3 bases, with 13 bases remaining between them. In germline, CDR1 is ENHRY, CDR2 SYGVKD. This CDR3 comprises 14 residues. CDR3 sequence: CAISARDASYEQYF. CDR3 nucleotide sequence: TGTGCCATCAGTGCCCGGGACGCAAGCTACGAGCAGTACTTC.

This clonotype has only a few counts. The chain recombines TRBV29-1 with TRBJ2-7; the match to TRBD1 covers 7 bases. The CDR3 covers 15 residues. The V gene end was trimmed by 4 bases and the J gene end by 6 bases; junction bases not matched to a gene: 15. From germline, CDR1 is SQVTM and CDR2 ANQGSEA. The CDR3 nucleotides read TGCAGCGTTGGTAGCCTTCTCAGGGGGAATATCGAGCAGTACTTC. Its protein product is CSVGSLLRGNIEQYF.

The chain has TRBV24-1 and TRBJ2-5; D is unresolved. This CDR3 contains 14 residues. CDR1 KGHDR and CDR2 SFDVKD come from the germline V gene. Trimming removed 2 bases from V and 3 bases from J, with 9 bases in between. Here the CDR3 DNA reads TGTGCCACCAGTGATTCAGGAAGGGAAGAGACCCAGTACTTC. Translated, it gives CATSDSGREETQYF.

Only a few counts were recorded for this clonotype. The chain is built from TRBV5-1 and TRBJ1-5; maybe TRBD1 (6 bases). V lost 0 bases to trimming and J lost 6 bases, with 13 bases between them. Germline V gene lookup returns CDR1 SGHRS and CDR2 YFSETQ. The CDR3 contains 15 residues. CDR3 DNA: TGCGCCAGCAGCTTGGAGGGGGAAGGATCTCAGCCCCAGCATTTT. Its protein is CASSLEGEGSQPQHF. Drawing the rest from reference TRBV5-1 and TRBJ1-5, the complete variable domain is KAGVTQTPRYLIKTRGQQVTLSCSPISGHRSVSWYQQTPGQGLQFLFEYFSETQRNKGNFPGRFSGRQFSNSRSEMNVSTLELGDSALYLCASSLEGEGSQPQHFGDGTRLSIL.

The rearrangement links TRBV9 to TRBJ1-2, with D hard to call. Trimming removed 4 bases from V and 0 bases from J, with 10 bases in between. The CDR3 runs 14 residues. Germline CDR1 and CDR2: SGDLS and YYNGEE. The CDR3 region is CASSRDPTNYGYTF. CDR3 in DNA: TGTGCCAGCAGCAGAGATCCGACTAACTATGGCTACACCTTC.

The chain joins TRBV30 to TRBJ2-5; no reliable D call. Germline V CDR1 and CDR2: GTSNPN, SVGIG (reference sequence). Trimming took 2 bases from V and 2 from J, leaving 6 bases between them. The CDR3 has 12 residues. This CDR3 is CAWSLGQETQYF. CDR3 nucleotides: TGTGCCTGGAGTCTAGGACAAGAGACCCAGTACTTC.

This clonotype has only one observation. The chain joins TRBV20-1 to TRBJ2-1; TRBD2 is a possible D gene (6 bases). The ends were cut back, 6 bases at V and 3 bases at J, with 15 bases in the middle. Germline-derived CDR1 and CDR2 are DFQATT and SNEGSKA (reference sequence). The CDR3 runs 14 residues. In DNA form, the CDR3 reads TGCAGTGCCCGTCTTCCCGGGGGCTACAATGAGCAGTTCTTC. Its translation is CSARLPGGYNEQFF.

In this sample, this clonotype turned up a few times. For the CDR3, the DNA is TGTGCCAGCAGCTTAGGCGGCCTTAGCACCTACAATGAGCAGTTCTTC. As protein: CASSLGGLSTYNEQFF. J is TRBJ2-1 and V is TRBV7-3; D unresolved. CDR3 length: 16 amino acids. CDR1 and CDR2 (germline): SGHTA, FQGTGA. Between the trimmed V and J ends, which lost 2 bases and 2 bases, there was a span of 13 bases.

The chain employs TRBV10-3 and TRBJ1-2, with a weak D call TRBD1 (6 bases). The CDR3 is 16 residues long. The V and J ends lost 2 bases and 0 bases respectively, with 13 bases between them. Per germline, CDR1 ENHRY and CDR2 SYGVKD. CDR3 sequence: CAISETWTVTNYGYTF. The CDR3, as DNA: TGTGCCATCAGTGAGACCTGGACAGTAACTAACTATGGCTACACCTTC.

This chain links TRBV20-1 with TRBJ2-1; the D gene is possibly TRBD1 (6 bases). The CDR3 sequence is 11 residues long. Germline CDR1 is DFQATT and CDR2 is SNEGSKA (reference sequence). V lost 4 bases, J lost 8 bases, and 9 bases lay in between. This CDR3 reads CSANRVDEQFF. The CDR3, as DNA: TGCAGTGCTAACAGGGTCGATGAGCAGTTCTTC.

This clonotype was seen only a few times. This chain uses TRBV20-1 with TRBJ1-2; 10 bases are a match to TRBD1. Germline CDR1 is DFQATT and CDR2 is SNEGSKA (reference sequence). The CDR3 contains 13 residues. The J segment lost 6 bases and the V segment lost 3 bases, leaving 4 bases of the junction unmatched. CDR3 nucleotides: TGCAGTGCTAGCGCCGGGACAGGGGATGGCTACACCTTC. It translates to CSASAGTGDGYTF.